A selection of T cell receptor beta chains follows, all from one sample in a study of CD8 T cells in Susac syndrome. A single record per CDR3 protein comes from TCRdb applying MiXCR to the immunoSEQ multiplex PCR reads. The sample consists of about 190,000 distinct CDR3 sequences, roughly 95% of them appearing once. Sequencing was carried out using CD4+ T cells from PBMCs. The receptors derive from a human donor with Susac syndrome. Each CDR3 is given with its conserved first and last residue. Each record gives: D gene, V gene, J gene, clone size, CDR3 DNA, CDR3 protein. D genes are given only for firm matches. Clone size, where shown, is once, few, many, or a class for clones that have expanded.

NA	TRBV20-1	TRBJ2-3	NA	TGCAGTGCAGAGGAGGGGACCCCACAAGATACGCAGTATTTT	CSAEEGTPQDTQYF
NA	TRBV19	TRBJ1-2	NA	TGTGCCAGTAGTATAGACGGAGCTAACTATGGCTACACCTTC	CASSIDGANYGYTF
NA	TRBV5-1	TRBJ2-3	NA	TGCGCCAGCAGCTCCCCTTCGGATACGCAGTATTTT	CASSSPSDTQYF
NA	TRBV10-3	TRBJ1-6	once	TGTGCCATCAGTGACTTGGACCGAAATTCACCCCTCCACTTT	CAISDLDRNSPLHF
NA	TRBV2	TRBJ1-6	NA	TGTGCCAGCAGCGGGGACAAGTCCTATAATTCACCCCTCCACTTT	CASSGDKSYNSPLHF
TRBD1	TRBV9	TRBJ1-1	NA	TGTGCCAGCAGCGTAGCTTGGAGGGGGCTGAACACTGAAGCTTTCTTT	CASSVAWRGLNTEAFF
NA	TRBV5-1	TRBJ2-3	NA	TGCGCCAGCAGCTTGTCTTACAACACAGATACGCAGTATTTT	CASSLSYNTDTQYF
NA	TRBV7-8	TRBJ2-4	NA	TGTGCCAGCAGCGCGGGACAGTTGAAAAACATTCAGTACTTC	CASSAGQLKNIQYF
TRBD2	TRBV7-2	TRBJ2-7	NA	TGTGCCAGCAGCCGAACTAGCGGGGGGAGCTCCTACGAGCAGTACTTC	CASSRTSGGSSYEQYF
NA	TRBV18	TRBJ1-6	NA	TGTGCCAGCTCACCACCGGGTGGATCACCCCTCCACTTT	CASSPPGGSPLHF
NA	TRBV7-2	TRBJ2-2	once	TGTGCCAGCAGAACCGGGACCTACACCGGGGAGCTGTTTTTT	CASRTGTYTGELFF
TRBD1	TRBV12-3/TRBV12-4	TRBJ2-3	NA	TGTGCCAGCAGTCCGCCGGGACAGCCTCGGGAAGCCCCAGATACGCAGTATTTT	CASSPPGQPREAPDTQYF
NA	TRBV29-1	TRBJ1-1	NA	TGCAGCGTCGGAACCGGGATGAACACTGAAGCTTTCTTT	CSVGTGMNTEAFF
TRBD1	TRBV12-5	TRBJ1-2	NA	TGTGCTAGTGGTTTGGTTGTCAGGGGGCATGATGGCTACACCTTC	CASGLVVRGHDGYTF
NA	TRBV10-3	TRBJ1-1	NA	TGTGCCATGTCCCCCGATTTCACTGAAGCTTTCTTT	CAMSPDFTEAFF
NA	TRBV12-3/TRBV12-4	TRBJ2-1	NA	TGTGCCAGCAGTGAGGACTACAGCTCCTACAATGAGCAGTTCTTC	CASSEDYSSYNEQFF
NA	TRBV29-1	TRBJ1-2	NA	TGCAGCGTTGAAGCGGACTGGGGGGGAGGCTACACCTTC	CSVEADWGGGYTF
TRBD1	TRBV29-1	TRBJ1-1	NA	TGCAGCGTCCAAGTTACAGGGGACACTGAAGCTTTCTTT	CSVQVTGDTEAFF
NA	TRBV3-1	TRBJ2-3	NA	TGTGCCAGCAGCCAAGAGTGGCGGGGTTTGGATACGCAGTATTTT	CASSQEWRGLDTQYF
TRBD1	TRBV9	TRBJ1-2	NA	TGTGCCAGCAGCGTTGGGGACAGGAGCATCGGTCCCTATGGCTACACCTTC	CASSVGDRSIGPYGYTF
TRBD1	TRBV9	TRBJ2-7	NA	TGTGCCAGCAGCGTAGGGGCAGGGGGTCCCTACGAGCAGTACTTC	CASSVGAGGPYEQYF
TRBD1	TRBV20-1	TRBJ1-2	NA	TGCAGTGCTAGAGATCGTAACAGGGGGTCCTATGGCTACACCTTC	CSARDRNRGSYGYTF
TRBD1	TRBV10-3	TRBJ1-2	NA	TGTGCCATCAGTGGGGGACAGCGATATGGCTACACCTTC	CAISGGQRYGYTF
TRBD1	TRBV5-4	TRBJ1-3	once	TGTGCCAGCAGGACTACAGGGGGCTCTGGAAACACCATATATTTT	CASRTTGGSGNTIYF
NA	TRBV27	TRBJ1-6	NA	TGTGCCAGCAGTTCCCTAGTAGGGGGGCGATCACCCCTCCACTTT	CASSSLVGGRSPLHF
NA	TRBV3-1	TRBJ1-1	NA	TGTGCCACCGGGGGGGATTGGACTGAAGCTTTCTTT	CATGGDWTEAFF
NA	TRBV12-3/TRBV12-4	TRBJ1-2	NA	TGTGCCAGCAGTTTACTTAACAGGATAAGGGGAGGCTATGGCTACACCTTC	CASSLLNRIRGGYGYTF
TRBD2	TRBV12-3/TRBV12-4	TRBJ2-3	NA	TGTGCCAGCAGTTTACAGCGGGGCAGCACAGATACGCAGTATTTT	CASSLQRGSTDTQYF
NA	TRBV7-8	TRBJ2-2	NA	TGTGCCAGCAGCTTAAGGGTGGGGAACGGGGAGCTGTTTTTT	CASSLRVGNGELFF
NA	TRBV28	TRBJ1-2	few	TGTGCCAGCAGTCTTTTGTATGGCTACACCTTC	CASSLLYGYTF
NA	TRBV20-1	TRBJ2-7	NA	TGCAGTGCTAAGGGACTGACCTACGAGCAGTACTTC	CSAKGLTYEQYF
NA	TRBV6-6	TRBJ1-2	once	TGTGCCAGCAGTTACTCAGGGGATGACTATGGCTACACCTTC	CASSYSGDDYGYTF
NA	TRBV9	TRBJ1-1	once	TGTGCCAGCAGCATACTCGGGGGGAACACTGAAGCTTTCTTT	CASSILGGNTEAFF
NA	TRBV5-1	TRBJ1-1	NA	TGCGCCAGCAGCTCAGAGACCCCTCAGAACACTGAAGCTTTCTTT	CASSSETPQNTEAFF
NA	TRBV5-4	TRBJ1-5	NA	TGTGCCAGCAGCTGGGGGGGCGTGGATCAGCCCCAGCATTTT	CASSWGGVDQPQHF
TRBD2	TRBV5-1	TRBJ2-1	NA	TGCGCCAGCAGCTTGTATCGGACTAGCGGGGATGGTGAGCAGTTCTTC	CASSLYRTSGDGEQFF
TRBD1	TRBV2	TRBJ2-2	NA	TGTGCCAGCAGTACTCAGGGGGCTGCCACCGGGGAGCTGTTTTTT	CASSTQGAATGELFF
NA	TRBV7-6	TRBJ1-1	NA	TGTGCCAGCAGCCGTTCCGGGACTTCGACTTTCTTT	CASSRSGTSTFF
NA	TRBV20-1	TRBJ2-3	NA	TGCAGTGCCGCCTGGGGGCGGGCAGATACGCAGTATTTT	CSAAWGRADTQYF